This T cell receptor beta chain was recorded in a study of blood T cell repertoires in COVID-19. Whole-study context: Whether acute or convalescent, the COVID-19 samples came from the United States, Italy and Spain. Sample material is recorded as cDNA or gDNA derived from T cells, B-cell-depleted T cells, or PBMCs.

The junction had 8 bases not matched to a gene; V was cut back by 5 bases and J by 7 bases. Germline CDR1 is MGHDK and CDR2 is SYGVNS. This CDR3 has 14 residues. Original processing methods: Scientists estimated how many nucleated cells there were by amplifying reference gene primers. Sequencing was performed with immunoSEQ multiplex PCR; in TCRdb, only in-frame clones are kept and a portion is missing. V and J calls and clone size are those listed in that table; D and trimming were worked out from the DNA. The sample includes approximately 300,000 clones, around four fifths of them seen just once. This TCR came from a woman aged 50 to 60 with acute or convalescent COVID-19. Sequenced: peripheral blood. The chain couples TRBV25-1 to TRBJ1-5; 7 positions agree with TRBD1. The DNA for the CDR3 is TGTGCCAGCAGTAGAGGAGGGGGCGGACAGCCCCAGCATTTT. Its protein product is CASSRGGGGQPQHF.